This TCR beta chain was identified in a study of T-cell reconstitution after alpha-beta-depleted transplantation in children. This CDR3 has 12 amino acids. V shed 5 bases and J shed 10 bases, with 13 bases lying between them. Per germline, CDR1 SGDLS and CDR2 YYNGEE. This clonotype was seen at least ten times. For TCRbeta, the library was prepared with unique molecular identifiers. TCRdb called the PCR reads again in MiXCR, with one record for every CDR3 protein. The data hold approximately 240,000 distinct CDR3 sequences, with 9.7% observed a single time. This sample comprised PBMCs from the stem cell graft donor, obtained from the stem cell graft. The TCR originated in a human donor who donated a stem cell graft to a child with SCID. The chain is built from TRBV9 and TRBJ2-1, with D unclear. Here the CDR3 reads CASRDPAREQFF. CDR3 nucleotides: TGTGCCAGCAGAGACCCAGCCAGGGAGCAGTTCTTC.